This passage covers 24 T cell receptor beta chains from one sample sequenced in a study of a mutant IDH1 vaccine in newly diagnosed glioma. The protocol was immunoSEQ multiplex PCR, while the TCRdb copy is restricted to in-frame clones and leaves out a portion. The sample consists of 69,000 or so clones, about 87% of them appearing once. Time point indicated: week 35, safety follow-up. Doses comprised 300 ug of mutant IDH1 20-mer peptide each, plus topical imiquimod. Antigens for these TCRs are unknown. This material consisted of PBMCs, taken from a glioma patient whose treatment included an IDH1 peptide vaccine. These receptor sequences come from a man aged 25 to 40 with glioma.

The chain joins TRBV30 to TRBJ1-2; TRBD1 is a possible D gene (6 bases). Trimming removed 0 bases at V and 9 bases at J, with 26 bases between. The CDR3 consists of 17 residues. Germline V gene sequence: CDR1 GTSNPN, CDR2 SVGIG (reference sequence). The CDR3 loop reads CAWSVKTGTRSLRSYTF. The DNA of the CDR3 is TGTGCCTGGAGTGTAAAGACAGGCACTAGGTCGCTCCGTAGCTACACCTTC. The complete variable domain, with remaining parts taken from reference TRBV30 and TRBJ1-2, reads SQTIHQWPATLVQPVGSPLSLECTVEGTSNPNLYWYRQAAGRGLQLLFYSVGIGQISSEVPQNLSASRPQDRQFILSSKKLLLSDSGFYLCAWSVKTGTRSLRSYTFGSGTRLTVV.

The chain carries TRBV30 and TRBJ2-5; the D is unclear. CDR3 length equals 13 residues. Germline CDR1 and CDR2: GTSNPN and SVGIG (reference sequence). V lost 0 bases to trimming and J lost 5 bases, with 10 bases between them. CDR3 in DNA: TGTGCCTGGAGTGTTAGAATGCGGGAGACCCAGTACTTC. It codes for CAWSVRMRETQYF.

This chain links TRBV4-3 with TRBJ1-4; 8 nucleotides line up with TRBD1. Trimming at V came to 4 bases and at J to 7 bases, leaving 8 bases not matched to a gene. This CDR3 is built from 15 residues. The germline gives CDR1 LGHNA, CDR2 YSLEER. CDR3 sequence: CASSLSTGGGEKLFF. Here the CDR3 DNA reads TGCGCCAGCAGCCTATCCACAGGGGGAGGTGAAAAACTGTTTTTT.

This chain uses TRBV29-1 with TRBJ2-3; 9 bases fit TRBD2. J gave up 5 bases and V 6 bases, and 3 bases lay outside the gene matches. The CDR3 totals 12 residues. Germline V lookup: CDR1 SQVTM, CDR2 ANQGSEA. This CDR3 is CSVGGGGDTQYF. The CDR3, as DNA: TGCAGCGTCGGCGGGGGGGGAGATACGCAGTATTTT.

V and J are TRBV11-2 and TRBJ2-7, with 9 nucleotides matching TRBD2. The CDR3 spans 15 residues. V lost 5 bases to trimming and J lost 0 bases; unmatched junction nucleotides: 5. CDR1 is SGHAT and CDR2 is FQNNGV in the germline V gene. In DNA, the CDR3 is TGTGCCAGCAGCCCAGGGCGGGGGGGCTCCTACGAGCAGTACTTC. Translated: CASSPGRGGSYEQYF.

The rearrangement joins TRBV7-2 to TRBJ1-2; 7 bases map to TRBD1. Germline V gene data show CDR1 as SGHTA and CDR2 as FQGNSA. J was trimmed by 6 bases and V by 0 bases; bases with no gene match: 7. The CDR3 loop spans 15 amino acids. CDR3 DNA: TGTGCCAGCAGCTTAGCGCTAGAGGGGGCGGATGGCTACACCTTC. It yields the protein CASSLALEGADGYTF.

The chain carries TRBV2 and TRBJ1-4; D remains ambiguous. This CDR3 is 13 amino acids long. Trimming cost V 7 bases and J 8 bases, with 14 bases left between them. Germline CDR1 SNHLY, CDR2 FYNNEI. CDR3 in amino acids: CASINSLGEKLFF. CDR3 DNA sequence: TGTGCCAGCATCAATAGCCTGGGCGAAAAACTGTTTTTT. The whole variable domain, filled in from reference TRBV2 and TRBJ1-4, reads EPEVTQTPSHQVTQMGQEVILRCVPISNHLYFYWYRQILGQKVEFLVSFYNNEISEKSEIFDDQFSVERPDGSNFTLKIRSTKLEDSAMYFCASINSLGEKLFFGSGTQLSVL.

V usage is TRBV10-1 and J usage is TRBJ2-3; 10 positions match TRBD2. Germline V lookup: CDR1 WNHNN, CDR2 SYGVQD (reference sequence). Germline trimming cut 6 bases from V and 3 bases from J; bases unmatched to any gene: 12. The CDR3 has 17 residues. In DNA, the CDR3 is TGCGCCAGCAGAAGGACTAGCGGAACCGAGGTGACAGATACGCAGTATTTT. This sequence encodes CASRRTSGTEVTDTQYF.

J is TRBJ2-1 and V is TRBV5-4, with 9 bases lining up with TRBD2. CDR3 length equals 15 residues. From germline, CDR1 is SGHNT and CDR2 YYREEE (reference sequence). V was pared by 3 bases and J by 3 bases, with 4 bases of the junction left unmatched. The CDR3 region is CASSSVSGGYNEQFF. The CDR3 coding sequence is TGTGCCAGCAGCTCGGTTAGCGGGGGCTACAATGAGCAGTTCTTC.

This chain joins TRBV4-2 and TRBJ1-3, with 12 bases fitting TRBD1. The V segment lost 0 bases and the J segment 0 bases; nucleotides outside the gene matches: 6. Germline V lookup: CDR1 LGHNA, CDR2 YNFKEQ. The CDR3 length is 19 residues. The CDR3 DNA reads TGTGCCAGCAGCCAAGACGGGACAGGGGGCTACTCCTCTGGAAACACCATATATTTT. Translating gives CASSQDGTGGYSSGNTIYF.

V is TRBV27 and J is TRBJ2-7; 7 bases line up with TRBD1. CDR3 length: 13 amino acids. CDR1 and CDR2 from the germline V gene are MNHEY and SMNVEV (reference sequence). The ends lost 2 bases at V and 3 bases at J; junction bases unmatched: 1. CDR3 residues: CASSLAGGYEQYF. CDR3 sequence (DNA): TGTGCCAGCAGTTTAGCAGGGGGCTACGAGCAGTACTTC.

CDR3: CASSPLAGGLYTQYF. CDR3 coding DNA: TGTGCCAGCAGTCCACTAGCGGGGGGGCTTTATACGCAGTATTTT. The rearrangement links TRBV27 to TRBJ2-3; 13 nucleotides agree with TRBD2. Germline values: CDR1 MNHEY, CDR2 SMNVEV (reference sequence). The CDR3 extends over 15 amino acids. Unmatched junction bases numbered 6, after V lost 5 bases and J lost 7 bases.

V is TRBV30 and J is TRBJ1-6; 7 bases agree with TRBD1. V shed 0 bases, J shed 5 bases, and the junction held 1 base outside the gene matches. This CDR3 has 14 amino acids. The germline V gene has CDR1 GTSNPN and CDR2 SVGIG (reference sequence). The chain's CDR3 is CAWSVGTDNSPLHF. The CDR3 bases are TGTGCCTGGAGTGTAGGGACAGATAATTCACCCCTCCACTTT.

Notes on this clone: This CDR3 is also generated by other DNA sequences in the sample. The chain couples TRBV29-1 to TRBJ1-2, with TRBD1 identical over 10 bases. The V segment lost 6 bases and the J segment 6 bases; nucleotides outside the gene matches: 19. The length of the CDR3 is 17 residues. The V gene's germline CDR1 is SQVTM and CDR2 ANQGSEA. CDR3 loop: CSVGFLSTTGGSHGYTF. CDR3 bases: TGCAGCGTAGGTTTTCTGTCCACGACAGGGGGCAGTCATGGCTACACCTTC.

The chain carries TRBV2 and TRBJ2-3; D call uncertain. The CDR3 sequence is 18 residues long. Germline V CDR1 and CDR2: SNHLY, FYNNEI. Trimming removed 6 bases at V and 6 bases at J, with 28 bases between. The CDR3 loop is CASRLSATGYRDMDTQYF. CDR3 nucleotide sequence: TGTGCCAGCAGGCTTTCCGCCACCGGTTACAGAGATATGGATACGCAGTATTTT.

This clone was found a few times. The CDR3 here is CASSQPGVKKAVEETQYF. CDR3 coding DNA: TGCGCCAGCAGCCAACCCGGGGTAAAAAAAGCGGTGGAAGAGACCCAGTACTTC. This chain uses TRBV4-1 with TRBJ2-5; D is possibly TRBD2 (5 bases). V was clipped by 2 bases and J by 3 bases, with 22 bases between them. The germline gives CDR1 MGHRA, CDR2 YSYEKL. The CDR3 is made up of 18 amino acids.

The chain uses TRBV9 and TRBJ2-7; TRBD1 or TRBD2 may be the D gene (5 bases each). The CDR3 is 16 residues long. V gave up 3 bases and J gave up 5 bases, with 21 bases separating them. Germline V lookup: CDR1 SGDLS, CDR2 YYNGEE. The CDR3 loop is CASSARGQGSFNEQYF. CDR3 sequence (DNA): TGTGCCAGCAGCGCTCGAGGGCAGGGCTCGTTCAACGAGCAGTACTTC.

Here the CDR3 reads CASSTVQGAQPQHF. CDR3 DNA sequence: TGTGCCAGTAGTACAGTACAGGGGGCTCAGCCCCAGCATTTT. J is TRBJ1-5 and V is TRBV19; the match to TRBD1 covers 9 bases. The germline V gene has CDR1 LNHDA and CDR2 SQIVND (reference sequence). With V trimmed by 4 bases and J by 6 bases, 4 bases remained unmatched. The length of the CDR3 is 14 residues.

The chain has TRBV18 and TRBJ2-7; no reliable D call. Trimming removed 3 bases at V and 1 base at J, with 7 bases between. Per the germline V gene, CDR1 is KGHSH and CDR2 is LQKENI. The CDR3 has 13 residues. The CDR3 reads CASSPGLSYEQYF. CDR3 in DNA: TGTGCCAGCTCACCGGGCCTATCCTACGAGCAGTACTTC.

This clone was seen only once. CDR3 sequence reads: CASSFSGGANTIYF. As DNA, the CDR3 is TGTGCCAGCAGTTTTTCCGGCGGAGCAAACACCATATATTTT. V gene TRBV27 combines with J gene TRBJ1-3, with D unresolved. Trimming removed 3 bases at V and 6 bases at J, with 12 bases between. The CDR3 runs 14 residues. Germline CDR1 reads MNHEY; CDR2 reads SMNVEV (reference sequence).

V and J are TRBV6-5 and TRBJ1-2; possibly TRBD1 for D (6 bases). CDR3 size: 14 residues. Germline values: CDR1 MNHEY, CDR2 SVGAGI. V lost 5 bases and J 7 bases, leaving 17 bases between the germline ends. CDR3 DNA sequence: TGTGCCAGCAGTGAAGGTCAGGGGACTCGTGGCTACACCTTC. Translating gives CASSEGQGTRGYTF.

V gene TRBV7-2 combines with J gene TRBJ1-3; D not resolved. Trimming took 5 bases from V and 3 from J, leaving 5 bases between them. The CDR3 covers 12 residues. Germline assignment: CDR1 SGHTA and CDR2 FQGNSA. The CDR3 DNA is TGTGCCAGCAGCGTAGATGGAAACACCATATATTTT. The encoded protein is CASSVDGNTIYF.

The gene calls are TRBV6-6 and TRBJ1-4, with D perhaps matching TRBD1 (5 bases). The CDR3 has 14 residues. CDR1 MNHNY and CDR2 SVGAGI come from the germline V gene (reference sequence). Trimming removed 4 bases at V and 8 bases at J, with 14 bases between. The CDR3 is CASSLDVKGEKLFF. DNA of the CDR3: TGTGCCAGCAGTTTGGACGTTAAGGGGGAAAAACTGTTTTTT.

This chain joins TRBV27 and TRBJ1-2; perhaps TRBD1 as D (6 bases). This CDR3 has 15 amino acids. V dropped 4 bases and J dropped 2 bases, with 14 bases sitting between them. The germline CDR1 and CDR2 sequences are MNHEY and SMNVEV (reference sequence). The CDR3 DNA follows: TGTGCCAGCAGTTCGGCCGGGGGGCCGAACTATGGCTACACCTTC. Protein sequence: CASSSAGGPNYGYTF.